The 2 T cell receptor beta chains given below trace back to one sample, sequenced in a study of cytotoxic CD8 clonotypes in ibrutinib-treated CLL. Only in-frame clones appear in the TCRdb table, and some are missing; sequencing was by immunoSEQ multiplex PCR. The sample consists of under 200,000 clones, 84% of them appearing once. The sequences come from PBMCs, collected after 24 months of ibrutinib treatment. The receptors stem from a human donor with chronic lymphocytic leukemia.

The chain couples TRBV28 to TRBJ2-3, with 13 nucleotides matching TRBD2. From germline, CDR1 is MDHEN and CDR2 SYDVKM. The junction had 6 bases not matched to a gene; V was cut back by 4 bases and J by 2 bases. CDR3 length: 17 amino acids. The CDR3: CASSSRGLAGDTDTQYF. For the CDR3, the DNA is TGTGCCAGCAGTTCCCGCGGACTAGCGGGGGACACAGATACGCAGTATTTT.

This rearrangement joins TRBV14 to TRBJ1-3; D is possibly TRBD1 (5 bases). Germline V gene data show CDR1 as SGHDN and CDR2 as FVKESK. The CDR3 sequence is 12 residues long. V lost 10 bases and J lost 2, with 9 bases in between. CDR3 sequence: CATGIPGNTIYF. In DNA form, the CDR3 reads TGTGCCACAGGGATTCCTGGAAACACCATATATTTT. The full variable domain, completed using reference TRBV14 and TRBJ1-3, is EAGVTQFPSHSVIEKGQTVTLRCDPISGHDNLYWYRRVMGKEIKFLLHFVKESKQDESGMPNNRFLAERTGGTYSTLKVQPAELEDSGVYFCATGIPGNTIYFGEGSWLTVV.